A selection of T cell receptor beta chains follows, all from one sample in a study of molecular identifiers for immune sequencing clone quantification. MiXCR, applied by TCRdb to the PCR reads, yields one record per CDR3 protein. The data contain over 100,000 distinct CDR3 sequences, 30% to 45% of them singletons. The specimen sequenced was naive CD8+ T cells from blood, with Jurkat cell RNA spiked in. Every receptor here comes from a human donor in good health. Some libraries in this study had Jurkat cell RNA spiked in. The CDR3 runs from the conserved cysteine through the conserved F or W. The order of the fields is J gene, clone size, V gene, D gene, CDR3 DNA, CDR3 protein. The D gene is left open where the match is weak. Expanded clones get a size class; other rows say once, few or many, or leave the size out.

j_gene: TRBJ2-7; abundance: many; v_gene: TRBV4-3; d_gene: -; CDR3nt: TGCGCCAGCAGCCAAGCGAATGGACAGCATCTGGAGCAGTACTTC; CDR3aa: CASSQANGQHLEQYF
j_gene: TRBJ2-1; abundance: -; v_gene: TRBV14; d_gene: TRBD1; CDR3nt: TGTGCCAGCAGCCATCCAGGACAGGGGCTGTTCTTC; CDR3aa: CASSHPGQGLFF
j_gene: TRBJ1-1; abundance: many; v_gene: TRBV4-1; d_gene: -; CDR3nt: TGCGCCAGCAGCCAAGACCCCTCCGGAGCTGAAGCTTTCTTT; CDR3aa: CASSQDPSGAEAFF
j_gene: TRBJ2-1; abundance: -; v_gene: TRBV12-3/TRBV12-4; d_gene: -; CDR3nt: TGTGCCAGCAGTCCTCTTCGAAACAGAATGCAGTTCTTC; CDR3aa: CASSPLRNRMQFF
j_gene: TRBJ1-1; abundance: many; v_gene: TRBV20-1; d_gene: TRBD1; CDR3nt: TGCAGTGAGGAGGGACAGAGAAACACTGAAGCTTTCTTT; CDR3aa: CSEEGQRNTEAFF
j_gene: TRBJ1-5; abundance: once; v_gene: TRBV6-5; d_gene: -; CDR3nt: TGTGCCAGCACCCAAGAGGGAAGTCAGCCCCAGCATTTT; CDR3aa: CASTQEGSQPQHF
j_gene: TRBJ2-3; abundance: -; v_gene: TRBV9; d_gene: -; CDR3nt: TGTGCCAGCAGCGTAGCTCTGAGGGAAAGCGGCACAGATACGCAGTATTTT; CDR3aa: CASSVALRESGTDTQYF
j_gene: TRBJ2-5; abundance: -; v_gene: TRBV27; d_gene: TRBD1; CDR3nt: TGTGCCAGCAGTTTATTAAATAGACAGGGTATGAAGACCCAGTACTTC; CDR3aa: CASSLLNRQGMKTQYF
j_gene: TRBJ2-7; abundance: few; v_gene: TRBV5-6; d_gene: -; CDR3nt: TGTGCCAGCAGCCGGAGCACCTACGAGCAGTACTTC; CDR3aa: CASSRSTYEQYF
j_gene: TRBJ2-7; abundance: few; v_gene: TRBV11-2; d_gene: -; CDR3nt: TGTGCCAGCAGCCCGACCTCGGGCGAGCAGTACTTC; CDR3aa: CASSPTSGEQYF
j_gene: TRBJ2-7; abundance: -; v_gene: TRBV5-4; d_gene: -; CDR3nt: TGTGCCAGCAGCTTGGAAGGTTGGCCCCCCTACGAGCAGTACTTC; CDR3aa: CASSLEGWPPYEQYF
j_gene: TRBJ2-3; abundance: many; v_gene: TRBV4-3; d_gene: TRBD1; CDR3nt: TGCGCCAGCAGCCAAGAAATCTACGGACAGGACCTCACAGATACGCAGTATTTT; CDR3aa: CASSQEIYGQDLTDTQYF
j_gene: TRBJ2-7; abundance: few; v_gene: TRBV29-1; d_gene: -; CDR3nt: TGCAGCGGAAGTGGGGAGTTAGGCGAGCAGTACTTC; CDR3aa: CSGSGELGEQYF
j_gene: TRBJ2-1; abundance: few; v_gene: TRBV21-1; d_gene: -; CDR3nt: TGTGCCAGCAAGGGACTAGCGGGGGACAATGAGCAGTTCTTC; CDR3aa: CASKGLAGDNEQFF